Presented here are 18 T cell receptor beta chains from one specimen sequenced in a study of CD8 T cells in ankylosing spondylitis. TCRdb reprocessed the 5' RACE reads via MiXCR and lists one record per CDR3 protein. The sample records fewer than 250,000 distinct CDR3 sequences, roughly a third being singletons. Sequencing was performed on blood, either unsorted or a sorted T cell fraction (not recorded which). These receptors originate from a male donor with ankylosing spondylitis or in good health (not recorded which).

This clonotype was recorded a few times. The V and J genes are TRBV10-3 and TRBJ1-1; 8 positions agree with TRBD1. V dropped 3 bases and J dropped 10; count of bases not matched to a gene: 4. CDR3 length: 12 amino acids. Looked up from germline, CDR1 is ENHRY and CDR2 is SYGVKD. CDR3 sequence reads: CAISDPGGRAFF. DNA of the CDR3: TGTGCCATCAGTGACCCAGGGGGCAGAGCTTTCTTT.

CDR3 loop: CASSPGDQPQHF. The CDR3 bases are TGTGCCAGCAGTCCAGGGGATCAGCCCCAGCATTTT. The genes are TRBV12-3 or TRBV12-4 and TRBJ1-5, with D perhaps TRBD1 (6 bases). Trimming cost V 5 bases and J 5 bases, with 7 bases left between them. The CDR3 totals 12 residues.

In the case of this clonotype: A junction end diverges from the germline sequence, so it may reflect a read error. The rearrangement uses TRBV20-1 and TRBJ2-6, with a tentative D call TRBD2 (6 bases). This CDR3 is built from 12 residues. Germline assignment: CDR1 DFQATT and CDR2 SNEGSKA (reference sequence). CDR3 DNA: TGCAGTGGATATAGGGAGGCCAACGGCCTGACTTTC. It translates to CSGYREANGLTF.

The gene calls are TRBV3-1 and TRBJ1-2; 10 bases map to TRBD1. Germline CDR1 is LGHDT and CDR2 is YNNKEL (reference sequence). V gave up 3 bases and J gave up 8 bases; unmatched junction bases: 6. This CDR3 comprises 14 residues. The CDR3 loop reads CASSHEGQGRGYTF. CDR3 in DNA: TGTGCCAGCAGCCACGAGGGACAGGGGCGCGGCTACACCTTC.

The table lists this clonotype with a few counts. V usage is TRBV29-1 and J usage is TRBJ2-7, with a tentative D call TRBD2 (6 bases). Germline V gene lookup returns CDR1 SQVTM and CDR2 ANQGSEA. Trimming cost V 2 bases and J 1 base, with 9 bases left between them. The CDR3 is 13 amino acids. CDR3 bases: TGCAGCGTTGAACTGGCGGGGTCCTACGAGCAGTACTTC. It codes for CSVELAGSYEQYF.

This clonotype turned up a few times. The V call is TRBV20-1, the J call TRBJ2-1, with D maybe TRBD2 (5 bases). CDR1 DFQATT and CDR2 SNEGSKA come from the germline V gene (reference sequence). V shed 5 bases and J shed 5 bases, with 13 bases lying between them. The CDR3 length is 13 residues. The CDR3 sequence: CSAFHPGDNEQFF. CDR3 coding DNA: TGCAGTGCTTTCCACCCCGGGGACAATGAGCAGTTCTTC.

This chain connects TRBV29-1 to TRBJ1-1, with TRBD1 as a possible D gene (5 bases). The V gene's germline CDR1 is SQVTM and CDR2 ANQGSEA. Trimming left V 2 bases short and J 6 bases short, with 10 bases between. This CDR3 contains 12 residues. CDR3 loop: CSVERWDSEAFF. Here the CDR3 DNA reads TGCAGCGTTGAAAGGTGGGACTCTGAAGCTTTCTTT.

This clonotype was observed at least ten times. The rearrangement joins TRBV29-1 to TRBJ2-3; either TRBD1 or TRBD2 may fit D (5 bases each). Looked up from germline, CDR1 is SQVTM and CDR2 is ANQGSEA. V was cut by 5 bases and J by 2 bases, with 11 bases left in between. This CDR3 is 13 amino acids long. The CDR3 protein is CSVRGRNTDTQYF. For the CDR3, the DNA is TGCAGCGTTCGGGGCCGAAACACAGATACGCAGTATTTT.

The chain combines TRBV10-3 with TRBJ2-7; 9 positions agree with TRBD2. Germline V CDR1 and CDR2: ENHRY, SYGVKD. This CDR3 comprises 17 residues. J gave up 6 bases and V 6 bases, and 18 bases lay outside the gene matches. The CDR3 nucleotides read TGTGCCATCAGCGCCCTTGCGCGGGGGGGCCGGTTCGGCGAGCAGTACTTC. The encoded protein is CAISALARGGRFGEQYF.

This clonotype appeared a few times. The chain's CDR3 is CASSLGLQVTGELFF. For the CDR3, the DNA is TGTGCCAGCAGCTTAGGTTTGCAGGTCACCGGGGAGCTGTTTTTT. The gene calls are TRBV11-2 and TRBJ2-2, with D unresolved. Germline V gene lookup returns CDR1 SGHAT and CDR2 FQNNGV. The CDR3 runs 15 residues. V lost 1 base to trimming and J lost 4 bases, with 10 bases between them.

This sequence joins TRBV11-1 and TRBJ2-4; D tentatively reads TRBD1 or TRBD2 (5 bases each). V lost 5 bases and J lost 5, with 28 bases in between. CDR1 is SGHAT and CDR2 is FQDESV in the germline V gene (reference sequence). The CDR3 spans 19 residues. CDR3 sequence reads: CASSLGVRLASAGENIQYF. The CDR3 DNA follows: TGTGCCAGCAGCCTAGGGGTACGGTTAGCGTCCGCTGGGGAAAACATTCAGTACTTC.

This CDR3 is CASSLGTDTYGYTF. CDR3 bases: TGTGCCAGCAGCCTGGGGACAGACACCTATGGCTACACCTTC. The chain recombines TRBV9 with TRBJ1-2, with 7 bases fitting TRBD1. Germline V gene lookup returns CDR1 SGDLS and CDR2 YYNGEE. Trimming took 4 bases from V and 4 from J; bases not matched to a gene: 7. The CDR3 is 14 residues long.

This clonotype has just a few counts. The chain has TRBV12-3 or TRBV12-4 and TRBJ2-7, with D unresolved. This CDR3 is built from 11 residues. V was pared by 5 bases and J by 2 bases, with 4 bases between. CDR3: CASSATYEQYF. As DNA, the CDR3 is TGTGCCAGCAGTGCAACCTACGAGCAGTACTTC.

The chain couples TRBV6-5 to TRBJ1-2, with a tentative D call TRBD1 (5 bases). The germline gives CDR1 MNHEY, CDR2 SVGAGI. Trimming shortened V by 4 bases and J by 0 bases, and 12 bases separated the two germline ends. This CDR3 is 15 amino acids long. This CDR3 reads CASSFTQGANYGYTF. Here the CDR3 DNA reads TGTGCCAGCAGTTTTACCCAGGGCGCTAACTATGGCTACACCTTC.

There are a few counts of this clonotype. The chain couples TRBV20-1 to TRBJ2-7; D is undetermined. Germline CDR1 reads DFQATT; CDR2 reads SNEGSKA (reference sequence). The CDR3 is made up of 15 amino acids. Trimming stripped 0 bases from V and 3 bases from J, with 15 bases between. The CDR3 reads CSAREERWQIYEQYF. DNA for the CDR3: TGCAGTGCTAGAGAGGAGAGGTGGCAAATCTACGAGCAGTACTTC.

The V gene is TRBV12-3 or TRBV12-4, the J gene TRBJ2-5, with a weak D call TRBD1 (5 bases). CDR3 size: 13 residues. Trimming left V 3 bases short and J 3 bases short, with 8 bases between. CDR3 in DNA: TGTGCCAGCAGTTTGGACAAGAAAGAGACCCAGTACTTC. It specifies CASSLDKKETQYF.

The chain has TRBV3-1 and TRBJ1-3, with D perhaps matching TRBD1 (5 bases). In germline, CDR1 is LGHDT, CDR2 YNNKEL (reference sequence). V lost 4 bases and J 0 bases, leaving 10 bases between the germline ends. CDR3 length: 15 amino acids. The CDR3 region is CASSPGLRSGNTIYF. The CDR3 DNA is TGTGCCAGCAGCCCGGGACTCCGCTCTGGAAACACCATATATTTT.

This clonotype was found a few times. The gene calls are TRBV20-1 and TRBJ2-5; 13 positions agree with TRBD2. CDR3 size: 15 residues. V shed 6 bases and J 4 bases; nucleotides not matched to a gene: 8. CDR1 is DFQATT, CDR2 SNEGSKA, per germline (reference sequence). Here the CDR3 DNA reads TGCAGTGCCCATACTAGCGGGGGGGTAGGAGAGACCCAGTACTTC. Residues: CSAHTSGGVGETQYF.